The TCR beta chain under discussion was sequenced for a study of shared clonotypes between healthy human individuals (dated by TCRdb to the early 2020s). For the study in its entirety: A few men and two women, aged 18 to 49 years, made up the cohort. To estimate repertoire size and how much clonotypes are shared between individuals, the study performed deep sequencing of blood TCR repertoires from 4 to 6 healthy adults. To increase sequencing depth and limit assay-specific biases, different laboratories used diverse techniques to prepare libraries and sequence TCR repertoires. Leukapheresis yielded between about 0.85 and 10 billion PBMCs per donor. Study-wide findings and limitations: Because the study included only a small number of donors, the genetic and exposure-history diversity represented was limited. Based on pairwise subsampling, the degree of clonotype sharing among donors was expected to be affected by sequencing depth. Sampling was limited to blood, and TCR repertoires in tissue likely differ from TCR repertoires in blood.

TCR CDR3 regions were amplified from genomic DNA by multiplex PCR using the deep immunoSEQ assay. For each cell subset, the extracted genomic DNA was distributed evenly across all wells of several immunoSEQ 96-well plates, and each plate served as one replicate. Each replicate PCR for unsorted PBMC received approximately 0.3 ug genomic DNA, equal to around 30,000 T cell genomes. Ten immunoSEQ deep assay plates were used to sequence the unsorted PBMC genomic DNA. Purified libraries were measured with a Qubit 3.0 fluorometer, size-checked on a Bioanalyzer 2100, and measured again with the KAPA Library Quantification kit. Every immunoSEQ 96-well plate was sequenced on a dedicated single-read 150-cycle Illumina NextSeq 550 flow cell. In the original analysis: Because only junctional sequences without quality scores were contained in the immunoSEQ output, filtering matching that applied to full-length reads could not be performed. Sequences were annotated with PyIR, a Python wrapper for IgBLAST v1.9, using IMGT germline references to assign V/J genes and CDR3. Reads with weak V/J assignments (E-value above 1e-6), missing CDR3, stop codons, out-of-frame junctions, or ambiguous translated residues were removed. V3J clonotypes were defined as sequences sharing the same inferred V gene, J gene, and CDR3 amino acid sequence. Percentage overlap between repertoires was computed as shared unique clonotypes divided by the size of the smaller repertoire. Repertoire richness was assessed with RTK rarefaction, the Chao1 estimator, and Recon v2.1 estimates of unobserved clonotypes. The immuneACCESS repertoire file appears here via TCRdb, limited to in-frame rearrangements. These files lack a portion of the clones; in checked studies, under half of the deficit traces to unresolved V genes, and the cause of the others is not known. The V and J calls and the clone size are those of that table, but D and trimming were determined from the DNA. Across this sample there are about 490,000 clones, with 79% seen only once. The ten largest clones take up 12% of the sample.

This clone was observed a few times. Its recognized antigen is unknown. No qualities accompany the bases; no much larger clone lies one base away. Healthy HIV-negative adults with no recently reported acute infections or vaccinations were included as donors. All donors were Caucasian adults living in Nashville, Tennessee, USA. For unsorted samples, tens of millions of PBMCs were counted, and genomic DNA was extracted using the QIAamp DNA Blood Mini kit. Blood was obtained by leukapheresis, after which PBMCs were separated by Ficoll-Histopaque density gradient centrifugation and cryopreserved in liquid nitrogen vapor phase. From the cysteine through the phenylalanine, the CDR3 covers 13 amino acids. Only CDR3 DNA remains: 39 bases, in frame from the first base. Between the V and J ends, shortened by 4 bases and 0 bases respectively, the junction contains 9 bases. From the germline V gene, CDR1 is SQVTM and CDR2 is ANQGSEA.

The rearranged chain carries TRBV29-1 and TRBJ1-1, and TRBD1 may be the D gene, going by 5 matching bases. The receptor's source is a woman between 35 and 50 years old in good health. Some clones in this sample may be carry-over from other donors' samples. Sequenced material: PBMCs. The CDR3 protein: CSVAGPMNTEAFF. The nucleotides read TGCAGCGTTGCAGGGCCCATGAACACTGAAGCTTTCTTT.